This TCR beta chain was observed in a study of tumor-infiltrating lymphocytes in primary liver carcinoma. Overall study context: Patients included men and women of 30 to 69 years. Samples yielded about 3.65 to 7.13 million productive TCRbeta reads, similar across tissue types.

The template, around 520 ng total RNA, yielded TCR beta cDNA made with a constant-region primer. Slightly modified ARM-PCR, run as three nested multiplex PCR rounds, produced the TCR beta libraries. With TRBV1-TRBV30 forward primers and a C-beta reverse primer, the first two PCR rounds were run for roughly 9 cycles each. Each CDR3 protein is one row after TCRdb ran MiXCR on the multiplex PCR reads. The sample has over 100,000 distinct CDR3 sequences, nearly 70% seen once. Study findings and constraints: A significantly higher top-250-clone fraction was found in tumors than in blood (p = 0.039).

The CDR3 has 14 residues. Germline V gene sequence: CDR1 SGHNT, CDR2 YYREEE (reference sequence). Total RNA and DNA came together from around 20-30 mg of bulk tissue without cell sorting. Treatment-naive at the time, the patients had chronic HBV infection. Concerning this clonotype: Its cognate antigen is unknown. One end of the junction varies from germline; a read error may be responsible.

Material: tumor-adjacent normal liver tissue. This TCR was sampled from a woman in her fifties or sixties with primary liver carcinoma and hepatitis B virus infection. The chain links TRBV5-4 to TRBJ1-1; D uncertain. CDR3: CASSLKYLNTEVFF. Written as DNA, the CDR3 is TGTGCCAGCAGCTTGAAGTACTTGAACACTGAAGTTTTCTTT.